This T cell receptor beta chain was profiled in a study of shared clonotypes between healthy human individuals. CD45RO-negative, CCR7-positively selected cells formed the naive CD8 fraction, excluding terminally differentiated effector memory CD45RA+ cells. Here immunoSEQ multiplex PCR was the method, and the copy in TCRdb shows in-frame clones only, minus some. The repertoire has under 2,000,000 clones, about 94% of them found once; the top ten carry roughly 1%. Germline-derived CDR1 and CDR2 are MNHEY and SVGAGI. Trimming removed 4 bases from V and 1 base from J; junction bases left unmatched: 3. The CDR3 length is 15 residues.

This sequence was found in a man younger than 35 in good health. J is TRBJ2-5 and V is TRBV6-5; TRBD2 agrees at 10 bases. Sequences were obtained from naive CD8+ T cells sorted from blood. CDR3 sequence (DNA): TGTGCCAGCAGTTTAGCGGGAGGCGTCCAAGAGACCCAGTACTTC. Its protein is CASSLAGGVQETQYF.